This T cell receptor (beta chain) was sequenced in a study of T cell clonotyping in hematopoietic cell transplantation. Assay used: immunoSEQ multiplex PCR; TCRdb lists only in-frame clones, some missing. The sample contains 30,000 to 45,000 clones, around 90% of which appear only once. Germline V lookup: CDR1 SGDLS, CDR2 YYNGEE. V was clipped by 0 bases and J by 2 bases, with 12 bases between them. The CDR3 totals 15 residues. The sequence was collected from a woman in her thirties or forties in good health. Some clones in this sample may be carry-over from other donors' samples. Sequencing input: peripheral blood mononuclear cells. The gene calls are TRBV9 and TRBJ2-7, with D maybe TRBD1 (6 bases). CDR3 DNA: TGTGCCAGCAGCGTAGTTGGCAGGGGACCCTACGAGCAGTACTTC. As protein: CASSVVGRGPYEQYF.